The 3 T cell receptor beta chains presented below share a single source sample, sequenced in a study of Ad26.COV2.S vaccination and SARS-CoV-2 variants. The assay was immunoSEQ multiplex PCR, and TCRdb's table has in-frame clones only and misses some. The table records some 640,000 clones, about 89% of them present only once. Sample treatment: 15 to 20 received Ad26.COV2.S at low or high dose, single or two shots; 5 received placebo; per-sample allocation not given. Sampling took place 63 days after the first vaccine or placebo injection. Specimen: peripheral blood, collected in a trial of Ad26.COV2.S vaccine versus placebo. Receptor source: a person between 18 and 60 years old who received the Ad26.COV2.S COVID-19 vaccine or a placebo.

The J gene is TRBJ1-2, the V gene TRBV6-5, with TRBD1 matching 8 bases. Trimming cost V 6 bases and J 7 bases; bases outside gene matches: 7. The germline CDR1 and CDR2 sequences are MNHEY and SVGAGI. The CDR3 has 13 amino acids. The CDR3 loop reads CASSSAGGGGYTF. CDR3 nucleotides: TGTGCCAGCAGCTCCGCAGGGGGCGGTGGCTACACCTTC.

The CDR3 sequence is CASRPPGLAGGGNEQFF. The CDR3 DNA follows: TGCGCCAGCAGGCCACCGGGACTAGCGGGAGGGGGCAATGAGCAGTTCTTC. This chain links TRBV5-1 with TRBJ2-1, with 16 bases lining up with TRBD2. CDR3 size: 17 residues. J gave up 6 bases and V 5 bases, and 8 bases lay outside the gene matches. Looked up from germline, CDR1 is SGHRS and CDR2 is YFSETQ.

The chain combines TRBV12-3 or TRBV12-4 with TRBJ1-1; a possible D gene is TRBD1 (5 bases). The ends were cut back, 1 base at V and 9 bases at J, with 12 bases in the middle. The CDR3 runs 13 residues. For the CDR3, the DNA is TGTGCCAGCAGTTTAGGGTTCGGGGCCCAAGCTTTCTTT. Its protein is CASSLGFGAQAFF.